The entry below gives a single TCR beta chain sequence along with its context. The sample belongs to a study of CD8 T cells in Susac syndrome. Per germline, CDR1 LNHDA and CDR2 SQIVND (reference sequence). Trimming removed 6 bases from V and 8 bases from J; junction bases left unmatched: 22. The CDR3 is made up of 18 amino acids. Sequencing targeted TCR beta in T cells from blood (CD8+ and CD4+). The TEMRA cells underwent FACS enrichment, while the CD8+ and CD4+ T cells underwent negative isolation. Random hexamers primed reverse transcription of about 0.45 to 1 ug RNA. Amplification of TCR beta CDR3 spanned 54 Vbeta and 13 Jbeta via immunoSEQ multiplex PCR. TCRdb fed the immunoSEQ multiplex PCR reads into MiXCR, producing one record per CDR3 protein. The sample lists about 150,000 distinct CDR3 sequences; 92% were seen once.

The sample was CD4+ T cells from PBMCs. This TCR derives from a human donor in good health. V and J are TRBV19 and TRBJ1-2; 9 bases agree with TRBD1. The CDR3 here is CASRGRSGGQGLPMGYTF. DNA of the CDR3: TGTGCCAGTAGGGGCCGGAGCGGCGGACAGGGGTTGCCTATGGGCTACACCTTC.